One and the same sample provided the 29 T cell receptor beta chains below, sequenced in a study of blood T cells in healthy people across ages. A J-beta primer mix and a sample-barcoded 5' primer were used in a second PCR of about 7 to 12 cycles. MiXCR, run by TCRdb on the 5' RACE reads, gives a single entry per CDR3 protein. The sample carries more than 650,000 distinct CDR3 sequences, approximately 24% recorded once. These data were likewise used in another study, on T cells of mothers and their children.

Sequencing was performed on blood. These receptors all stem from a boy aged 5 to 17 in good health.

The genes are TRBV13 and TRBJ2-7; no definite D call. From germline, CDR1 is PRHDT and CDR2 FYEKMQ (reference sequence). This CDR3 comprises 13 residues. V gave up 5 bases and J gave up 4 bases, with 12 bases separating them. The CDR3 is CASSVRLGYEQYF. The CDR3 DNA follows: TGTGCCAGCAGCGTTCGACTGGGATACGAGCAGTACTTC.

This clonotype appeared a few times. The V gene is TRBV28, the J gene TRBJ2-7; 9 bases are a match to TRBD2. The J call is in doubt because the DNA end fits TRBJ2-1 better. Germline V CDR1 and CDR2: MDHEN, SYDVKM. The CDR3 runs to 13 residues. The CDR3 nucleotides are TGTGCCAGCAAGGGACTAGCTTACAATGAGCAGTTCTTC. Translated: CASKGLAYNEQFF.

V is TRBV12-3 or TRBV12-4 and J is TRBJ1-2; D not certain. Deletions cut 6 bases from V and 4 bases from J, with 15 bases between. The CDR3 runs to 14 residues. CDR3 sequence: CASSMTNRIYGYTF. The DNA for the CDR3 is TGTGCCAGCAGCATGACAAACAGAATCTATGGCTACACCTTC.

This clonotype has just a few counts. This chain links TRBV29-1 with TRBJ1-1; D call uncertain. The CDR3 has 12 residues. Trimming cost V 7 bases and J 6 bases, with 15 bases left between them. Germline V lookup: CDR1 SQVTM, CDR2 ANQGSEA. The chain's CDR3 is CSARNPPPEAFF. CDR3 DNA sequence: TGCAGCGCCCGCAACCCTCCCCCTGAAGCTTTCTTT.

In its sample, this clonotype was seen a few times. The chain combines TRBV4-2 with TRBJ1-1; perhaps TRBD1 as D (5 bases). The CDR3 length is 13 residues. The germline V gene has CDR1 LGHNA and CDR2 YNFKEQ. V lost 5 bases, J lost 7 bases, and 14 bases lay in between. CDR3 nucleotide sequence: TGTGCCAGCAGCAAGATTGGGGACCTTGAAGCTTTCTTT. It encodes CASSKIGDLEAFF.

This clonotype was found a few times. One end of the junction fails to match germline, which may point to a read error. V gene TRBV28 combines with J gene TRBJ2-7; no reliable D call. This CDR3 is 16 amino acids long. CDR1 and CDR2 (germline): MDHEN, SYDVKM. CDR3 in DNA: TGTACCAGCAGTTTGATCTCGTATGTTAGCTCCTACGAGCAGTACTTC. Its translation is CTSSLISYVSSYEQYF.

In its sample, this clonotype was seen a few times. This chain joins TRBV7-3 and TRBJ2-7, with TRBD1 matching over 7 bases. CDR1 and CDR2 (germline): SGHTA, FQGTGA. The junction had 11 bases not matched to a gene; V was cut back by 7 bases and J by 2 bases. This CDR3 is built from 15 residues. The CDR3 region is CASNPRGQMPYEQYF. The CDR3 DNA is TGTGCCAGCAATCCCAGGGGACAGATGCCCTACGAGCAGTACTTC. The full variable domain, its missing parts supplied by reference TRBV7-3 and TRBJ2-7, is GAGVSQTPSNKVTEKGKYVELRCDPISGHTALYWYRQSLGQGPEFLIYFQGTGAADDSGLPNDRFFAVRPEGSVSTLKIQRTERGDSAVYLCASNPRGQMPYEQYFGPGTRLTVT.

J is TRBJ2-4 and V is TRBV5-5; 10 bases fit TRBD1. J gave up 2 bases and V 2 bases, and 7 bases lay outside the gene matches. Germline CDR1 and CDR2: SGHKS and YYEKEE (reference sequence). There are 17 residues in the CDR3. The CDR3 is CASSFFGTGDSKNIQYF. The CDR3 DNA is TGTGCCAGCAGCTTTTTTGGGACAGGGGATTCCAAAAACATTCAGTACTTC.

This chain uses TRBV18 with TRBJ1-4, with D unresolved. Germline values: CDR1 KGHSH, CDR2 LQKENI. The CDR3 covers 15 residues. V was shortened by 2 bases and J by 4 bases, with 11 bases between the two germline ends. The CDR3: CASSPMGNFNEKLFF. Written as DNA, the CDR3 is TGTGCCAGCTCACCAATGGGCAACTTTAATGAAAAACTGTTTTTT.

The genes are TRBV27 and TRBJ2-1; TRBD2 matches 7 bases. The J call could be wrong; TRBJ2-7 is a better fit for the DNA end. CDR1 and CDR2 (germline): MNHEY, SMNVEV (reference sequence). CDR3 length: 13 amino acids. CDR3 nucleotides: TGTGCCAGCAGTTTTAGCGGGCTTAACGAGCAGTACTTC. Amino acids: CASSFSGLNEQYF.

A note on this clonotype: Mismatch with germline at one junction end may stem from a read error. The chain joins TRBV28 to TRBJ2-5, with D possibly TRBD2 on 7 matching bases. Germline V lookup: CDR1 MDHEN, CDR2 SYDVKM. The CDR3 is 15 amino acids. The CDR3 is CASSLAQGGVETHYF. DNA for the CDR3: TGTGCCAGCAGTTTAGCACAGGGAGGGGTCGAGACCCACTACTTC.

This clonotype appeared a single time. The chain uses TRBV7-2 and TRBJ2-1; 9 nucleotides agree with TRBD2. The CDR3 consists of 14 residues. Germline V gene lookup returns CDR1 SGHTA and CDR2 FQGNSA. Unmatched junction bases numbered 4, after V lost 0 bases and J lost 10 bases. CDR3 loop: CASSLALAGREQFF. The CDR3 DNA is TGTGCCAGCAGCTTAGCTCTAGCGGGACGGGAGCAGTTCTTC.

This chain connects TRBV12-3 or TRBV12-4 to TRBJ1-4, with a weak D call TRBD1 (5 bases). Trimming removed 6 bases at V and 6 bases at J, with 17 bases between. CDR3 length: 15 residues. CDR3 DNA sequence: TGTGCCAGCAGCCCTTATTTGGACAAAGATGAAAAACTGTTTTTT. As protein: CASSPYLDKDEKLFF.

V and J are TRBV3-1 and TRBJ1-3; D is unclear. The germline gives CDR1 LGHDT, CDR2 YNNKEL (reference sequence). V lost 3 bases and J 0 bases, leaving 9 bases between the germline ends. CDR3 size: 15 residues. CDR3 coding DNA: TGTGCCAGCAGCCACCCCCGGACCTCTGGAAACACCATATATTTT. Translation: CASSHPRTSGNTIYF.

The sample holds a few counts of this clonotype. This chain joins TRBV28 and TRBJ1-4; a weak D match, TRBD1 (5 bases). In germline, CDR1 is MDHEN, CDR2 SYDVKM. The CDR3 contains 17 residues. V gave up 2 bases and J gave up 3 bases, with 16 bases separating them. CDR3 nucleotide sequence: TGTGCCAGCAGTTTAGCCCCCTTCGGGGGGGCTAATGAAAAACTGTTTTTT. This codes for CASSLAPFGGANEKLFF.

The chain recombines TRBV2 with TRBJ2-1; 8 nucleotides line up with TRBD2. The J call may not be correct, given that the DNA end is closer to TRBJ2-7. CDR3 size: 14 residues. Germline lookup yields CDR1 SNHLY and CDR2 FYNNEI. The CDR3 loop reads CASSRLARRYEQYF. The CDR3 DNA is TGTGCCAGCAGTAGACTAGCGCGGAGATACGAGCAGTACTTC.

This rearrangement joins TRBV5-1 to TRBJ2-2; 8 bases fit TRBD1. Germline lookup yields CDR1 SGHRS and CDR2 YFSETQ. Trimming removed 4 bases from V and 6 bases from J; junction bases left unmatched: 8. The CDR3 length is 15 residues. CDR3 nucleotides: TGCGCCAGCAGCCTAGGACAGGGTATTGCCGGGGAGCTGTTTTTT. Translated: CASSLGQGIAGELFF. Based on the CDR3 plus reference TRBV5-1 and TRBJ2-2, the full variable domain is KAGVTQTPRYLIKTRGQQVTLSCSPISGHRSVSWYQQTPGQGLQFLFEYFSETQRNKGNFPGRFSGRQFSNSRSEMNVSTLELGDSALYLCASSLGQGIAGELFFGEGSRLTVL.

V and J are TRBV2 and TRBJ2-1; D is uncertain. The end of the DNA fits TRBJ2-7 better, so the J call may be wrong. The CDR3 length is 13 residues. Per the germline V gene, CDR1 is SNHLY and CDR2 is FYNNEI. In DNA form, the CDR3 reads TGTGCCAGCAGTGGGGGTCAGGATTCCGAGCAGTACTTC. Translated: CASSGGQDSEQYF.

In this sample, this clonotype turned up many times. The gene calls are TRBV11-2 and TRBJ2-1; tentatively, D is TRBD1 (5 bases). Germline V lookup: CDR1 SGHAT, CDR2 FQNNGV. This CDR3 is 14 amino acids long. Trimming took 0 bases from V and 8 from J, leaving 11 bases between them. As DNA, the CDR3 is TGTGCCAGCAGCTTAGATCAGGGTCTCCATGAGCAGTTCTTC. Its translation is CASSLDQGLHEQFF.

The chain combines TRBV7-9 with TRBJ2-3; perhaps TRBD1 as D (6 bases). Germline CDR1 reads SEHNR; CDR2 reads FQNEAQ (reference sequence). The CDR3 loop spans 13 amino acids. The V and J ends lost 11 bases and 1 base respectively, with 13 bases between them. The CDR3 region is CAGIRQGTDTQYF. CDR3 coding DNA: TGTGCCGGCATTAGACAGGGCACAGATACGCAGTATTTT. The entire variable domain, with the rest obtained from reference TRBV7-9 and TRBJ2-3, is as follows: DTGVSQNPRHKITKRGQNVTFRCDPISEHNRLYWYRQTLGQGPEFLTYFQNEAQLEKSRLLSDRFSAERPKGSFSTLEIQRTEQGDSAMYLCAGIRQGTDTQYFGPGTRLTVL.

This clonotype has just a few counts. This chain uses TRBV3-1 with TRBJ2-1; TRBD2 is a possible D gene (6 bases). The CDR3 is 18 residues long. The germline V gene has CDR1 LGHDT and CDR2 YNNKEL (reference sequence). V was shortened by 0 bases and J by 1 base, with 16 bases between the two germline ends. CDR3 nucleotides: TGTGCCAGCAGCCAAGAATCCGGGGGAGGTCGGTCCTACAATGAGCAGTTCTTC. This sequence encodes CASSQESGGGRSYNEQFF.

The CDR3 loop reads CASSLPTSGGAKNIQYF. In DNA form, the CDR3 reads TGTGCCAGCAGTTTGCCTACTAGCGGGGGAGCCAAAAACATTCAGTACTTC. The rearrangement links TRBV28 to TRBJ2-4; 11 bases map to TRBD2. The CDR3 loop spans 17 amino acids. From germline, CDR1 is MDHEN and CDR2 SYDVKM. V trimming: 3 bases; J trimming: 0 bases; junction bases outside the gene matches: 4.

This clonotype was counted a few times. CDR3 in amino acids: CASSTIQGLGQETQYF. The CDR3 nucleotides read TGTGCCAGCAGTACTATACAGGGGTTGGGCCAAGAGACCCAGTACTTC. V and J are TRBV6-6 and TRBJ2-7; 7 nucleotides agree with TRBD1. TRBJ2-5 explains the end of the DNA better; the J call may be wrong. The CDR3 runs 16 residues. Germline CDR1 and CDR2: MNHNY and SVGAGI (reference sequence).

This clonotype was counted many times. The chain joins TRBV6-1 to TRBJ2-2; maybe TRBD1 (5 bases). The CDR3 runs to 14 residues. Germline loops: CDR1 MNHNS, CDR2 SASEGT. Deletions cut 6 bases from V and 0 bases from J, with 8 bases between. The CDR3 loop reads CASRGVPNTGELFF. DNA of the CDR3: TGTGCCAGCAGAGGGGTTCCGAACACCGGGGAGCTGTTTTTT.

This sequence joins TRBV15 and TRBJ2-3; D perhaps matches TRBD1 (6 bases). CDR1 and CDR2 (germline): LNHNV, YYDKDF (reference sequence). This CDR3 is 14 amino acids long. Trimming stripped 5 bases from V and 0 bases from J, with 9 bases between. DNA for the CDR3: TGTGCCACCAGCCGCGGACAGAGCACAGATACGCAGTATTTT. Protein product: CATSRGQSTDTQYF.

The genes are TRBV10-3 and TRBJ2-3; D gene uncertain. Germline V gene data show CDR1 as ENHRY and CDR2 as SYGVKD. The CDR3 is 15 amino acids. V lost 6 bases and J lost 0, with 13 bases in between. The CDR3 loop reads CAIRFKDTSTDTQYF. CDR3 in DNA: TGTGCCATCAGATTCAAAGACACTAGCACAGATACGCAGTATTTT.

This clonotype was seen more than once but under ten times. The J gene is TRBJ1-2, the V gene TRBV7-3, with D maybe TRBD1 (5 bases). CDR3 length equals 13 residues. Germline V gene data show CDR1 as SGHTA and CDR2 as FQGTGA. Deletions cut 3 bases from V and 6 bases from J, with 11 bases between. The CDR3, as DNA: TGTGCCAGCAGCTTGGGGGTTCGGCATGGCTACACCTTC. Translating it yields CASSLGVRHGYTF.

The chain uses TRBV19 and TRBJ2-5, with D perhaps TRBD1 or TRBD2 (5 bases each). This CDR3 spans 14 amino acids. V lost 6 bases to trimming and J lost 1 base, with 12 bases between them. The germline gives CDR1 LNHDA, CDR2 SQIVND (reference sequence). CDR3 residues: CASSSWDGQETQYF. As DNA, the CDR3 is TGTGCCAGTAGCTCCTGGGACGGCCAAGAGACCCAGTACTTC.

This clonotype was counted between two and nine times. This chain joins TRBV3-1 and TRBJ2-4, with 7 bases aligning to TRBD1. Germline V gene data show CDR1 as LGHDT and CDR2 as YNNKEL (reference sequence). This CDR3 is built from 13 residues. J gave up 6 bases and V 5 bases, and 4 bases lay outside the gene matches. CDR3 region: CASSSGQRNIQYF. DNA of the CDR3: TGTGCCAGCAGCTCGGGACAGAGAAACATTCAGTACTTC.